This is a list of T cell receptor beta chains from one sample in a study of blood T cell repertoires in COVID-19. Measured with immunoSEQ multiplex PCR; TCRdb has only the in-frame clones, and not every one. Among some 150,000 clones listed, 65% to 90% were seen once. The source material was peripheral blood. The receptor source for this set is a woman between 55 and 75 years old with COVID-19, enrolled during active disease. CDR3s include the opening cysteine and the closing phenylalanine or tryptophan. A D gene is named only where the DNA matches it firmly. Size is omitted from some rows. Given values are once, few, many or a class for expanded clones.

clone_size d_call j_call v_call cdr3_nt cdr3_aa
. . TRBJ1-5 TRBV4-1 TGCGCCAGCAGCCAAGATAATCGGGGGTGGCCCCAGCATTTT CASSQDNRGWPQHF
few . TRBJ1-1 TRBV11-2 TGTGCCAGCGCCAAAACGAACTCCTTGAACACTGAAGCTTTCTTT CASAKTNSLNTEAFF
few TRBD2 TRBJ2-5 TRBV6-5 TGTGCCAGCAGGTTGACTAGCGGTCCGGGGACCCAGTACTTC CASRLTSGPGTQYF
. TRBD1 TRBJ2-2 TRBV6-6 TGTGCCAGCAGTTACTCGTGGGACAGGAACACCGGGGAGCTGTTTTTT CASSYSWDRNTGELFF
. . TRBJ1-5 TRBV6-2/TRBV6-3 TGTGCCAGCAGTCCCTCCGGGAGGTCCAATCAGCCCCAGCATTTT CASSPSGRSNQPQHF
once TRBD1 TRBJ1-6 TRBV3-1/TRBV3-2 TGTGCCAGCAGCCAAGTGGCCGGGACAGGGAATTCACCCCTCCACTTT CASSQVAGTGNSPLHF
few TRBD1 TRBJ2-5 TRBV6-5 TGTGCCAGCAGAACAGGGACAGGGGCGGGGAGGACCCAGTACTTC CASRTGTGAGRTQYF
. . TRBJ2-1 TRBV14 TGTGCCAGCAGCCAAGTGCGCTACAATGAGCAGTTCTTC CASSQVRYNEQFF
few TRBD1 TRBJ1-2 TRBV5-1 TGCGCCAGCAGCTTGGAGGGACAGGGGGTCTATGGCTACACCTTC CASSLEGQGVYGYTF
once . TRBJ1-3 TRBV2 TGTGCCAGCATTGGACGTGCGGGAAGCTCTGGAAACACCATATATTTT CASIGRAGSSGNTIYF
. TRBD2 TRBJ2-5 TRBV5-4 TGTGCCAGCAGCTTAGGGTGGGGAGGGGAGACCCAGTACTTC CASSLGWGGETQYF
. . TRBJ1-4 TRBV2 TGTGCCAGCAGGGATCCGTCTTATGACATGAACAATGAAAAACTGTTTTTT CASRDPSYDMNNEKLFF
. . TRBJ2-5 TRBV10-2 TGCGCCAGCAGCGTCAAAGGAGGAGAGACCCAGTACTTC CASSVKGGETQYF
. TRBD2 TRBJ2-2 TRBV7-9 TGTGCCAGCAGCCTCCGGACTAGCGGTTCCGGGGAGCTGTTTTTT CASSLRTSGSGELFF
. TRBD1 TRBJ2-6 TRBV18 TGTGCCAGCTCACCGGAACAGGGGAACCCTGGGGCCAACGTCCTGACTTTC CASSPEQGNPGANVLTF
. . TRBJ1-5 TRBV19 TGTGCCAGTAGTATATCGGTCCCTGAGCCCCAGCATTTT CASSISVPEPQHF
. . TRBJ1-1 TRBV30 TGTGCCTGGAACCAACGGGGGGCCATGGACACTGAAGCTTTCTTT CAWNQRGAMDTEAFF
few TRBD1 TRBJ1-1 TRBV19 TGTGCCAGTAGTCTACAGGGGGCTGACACTGAAGCTTTCTTT CASSLQGADTEAFF
once TRBD2 TRBJ2-1 TRBV7-7 TGTGCTAGCAGCTTAGCGAGCGGGAGTCTAAATGAGCAGTTCTTC CASSLASGSLNEQFF
. TRBD1 TRBJ2-7 TRBV7-9 TGTGCCAGCAGCTTTGGGTCAACAGGGGGCAAGAACGAGCAGTACTTC CASSFGSTGGKNEQYF
. . TRBJ2-3 TRBV7-3 TGTGCCAGCAGCTTACGGGGGGACATTAGCACAGATACGCAGTATTTT CASSLRGDISTDTQYF
. . TRBJ1-2 TRBV6-6 TGTGCCAGCAGCGACACGGCAGGGAAGGACTATGGCTACACCTTC CASSDTAGKDYGYTF
. TRBD1 TRBJ1-5 TRBV30 TGTGCCTGGAGTGTACCTGGGGACAGGGGTAGACAGCCCCAGCATTTT CAWSVPGDRGRQPQHF
few . TRBJ1-1 TRBV15 TGTGCCACCAGCAGAGTTAGGAGGGATGAAGCTTTCTTT CATSRVRRDEAFF
. TRBD1 TRBJ2-6 TRBV9 TGTGCCAGCAGCGGGAGACAGGGACCCTCTGGGGCCAACGTCCTGACTTTC CASSGRQGPSGANVLTF
. . TRBJ1-1 TRBV19 TGTGCCAGTAGTATAGGCTCAGGGGCTGAAGCTTTCTTT CASSIGSGAEAFF
once TRBD1 TRBJ2-3 TRBV7-2 TGTGCCAGCAGCTTGGAGATCAGGGGGCGCGGCACAGATACGCAGTATTTT CASSLEIRGRGTDTQYF
few . TRBJ1-3 TRBV11-2 TGTGCCAGCAGCTTAGACAGCTCTGGAAACACCATATATTTT CASSLDSSGNTIYF